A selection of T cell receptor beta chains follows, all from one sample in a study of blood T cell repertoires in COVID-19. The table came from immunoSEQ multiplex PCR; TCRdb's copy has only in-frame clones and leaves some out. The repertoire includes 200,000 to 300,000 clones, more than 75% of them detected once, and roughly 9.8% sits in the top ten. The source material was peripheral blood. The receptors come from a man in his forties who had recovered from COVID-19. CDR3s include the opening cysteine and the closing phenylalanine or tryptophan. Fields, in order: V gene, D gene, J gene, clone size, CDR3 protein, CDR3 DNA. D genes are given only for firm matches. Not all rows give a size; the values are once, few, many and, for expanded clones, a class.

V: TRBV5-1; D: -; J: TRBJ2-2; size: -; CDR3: CASSPEVATGELFF; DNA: TGCGCCAGCAGCCCCGAGGTAGCTACCGGGGAGCTGTTTTTT
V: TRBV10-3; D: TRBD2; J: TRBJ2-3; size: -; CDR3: CAIGTSGRTDTQYF; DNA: TGTGCCATAGGGACTAGCGGGCGCACAGATACGCAGTATTTT
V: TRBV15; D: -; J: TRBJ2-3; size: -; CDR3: CATRVGGRTDTQYF; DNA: TGTGCCACTAGGGTGGGGGGGCGCACAGATACGCAGTATTTT
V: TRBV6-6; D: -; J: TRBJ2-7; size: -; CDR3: CASDQMGQSYEQYF; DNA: TGTGCCAGCGACCAGATGGGGCAGTCCTACGAGCAGTACTTC
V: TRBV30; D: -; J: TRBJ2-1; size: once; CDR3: CAWRPRGMWYEQFF; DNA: TGTGCCTGGAGACCACGGGGGATGTGGTATGAGCAGTTCTTC
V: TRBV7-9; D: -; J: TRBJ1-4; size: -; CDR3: CASSLEGATNEKLFF; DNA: TGTGCCAGCAGCTTAGAGGGGGCAACTAATGAAAAACTGTTTTTT
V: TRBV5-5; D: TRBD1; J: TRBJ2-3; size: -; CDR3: CASSLDDRVIDTQYF; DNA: TGTGCCAGCAGCTTGGATGACAGGGTAATAGATACGCAGTATTTT
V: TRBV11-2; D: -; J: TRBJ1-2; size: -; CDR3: CASSLTDSFNYGYTF; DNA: TGTGCCAGCAGTCTCACCGACAGCTTTAACTATGGCTACACCTTC
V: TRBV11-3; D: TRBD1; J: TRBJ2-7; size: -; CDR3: CASSHTGTGLKSYEQYF; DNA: TGTGCCAGCAGCCACACCGGGACAGGTCTGAAAAGCTACGAGCAGTACTTC
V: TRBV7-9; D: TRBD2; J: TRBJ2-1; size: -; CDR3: CASSPTSGGVSYNEQFF; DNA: TGTGCCAGCAGCCCTACTAGCGGGGGGGTTTCCTACAATGAGCAGTTCTTC
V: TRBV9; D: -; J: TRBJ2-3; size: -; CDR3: CASSPGLGTDTQYF; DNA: TGTGCCAGCAGCCCCGGACTGGGCACAGATACGCAGTATTTT
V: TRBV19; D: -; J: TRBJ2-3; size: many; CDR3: CASSRVTDTQYF; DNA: TGTGCCAGCTCGAGGGTAACAGATACGCAGTATTTT
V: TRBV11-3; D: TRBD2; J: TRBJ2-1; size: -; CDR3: CASSLGSSGGNEQFF; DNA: TGTGCCAGCAGCCTGGGCTCTAGCGGGGGCAATGAGCAGTTCTTC
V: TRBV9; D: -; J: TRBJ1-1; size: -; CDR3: CASSPLRGRNTEAFF; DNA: TGTGCCAGCAGCCCCCTGCGGGGCAGGAACACTGAAGCTTTCTTT
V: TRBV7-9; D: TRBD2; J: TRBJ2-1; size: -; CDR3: CASSLTRGGDNEQFF; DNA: TGTGCCAGCAGCCTCACGCGGGGGGGTGACAATGAGCAGTTCTTC
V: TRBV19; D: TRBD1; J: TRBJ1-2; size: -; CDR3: CASSIAIWGQSNYGYTF; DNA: TGTGCCAGTAGTATCGCCATTTGGGGACAGTCTAACTATGGCTACACCTTC